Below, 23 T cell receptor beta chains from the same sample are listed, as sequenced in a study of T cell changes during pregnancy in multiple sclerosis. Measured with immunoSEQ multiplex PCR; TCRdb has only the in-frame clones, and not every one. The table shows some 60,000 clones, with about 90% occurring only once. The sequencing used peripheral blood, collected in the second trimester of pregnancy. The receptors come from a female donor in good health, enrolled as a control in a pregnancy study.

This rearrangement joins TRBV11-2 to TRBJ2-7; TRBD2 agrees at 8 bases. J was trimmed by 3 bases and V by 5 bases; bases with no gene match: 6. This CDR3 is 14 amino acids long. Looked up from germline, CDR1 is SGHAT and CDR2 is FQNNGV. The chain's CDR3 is CASSPSGRYYEQYF. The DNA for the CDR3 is TGTGCCAGCAGCCCTAGCGGGCGCTACTACGAGCAGTACTTC. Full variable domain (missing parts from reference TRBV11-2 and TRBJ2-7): EAGVAQSPRYKIIEKRQSVAFWCNPISGHATLYWYQQILGQGPKLLIQFQNNGVVDDSQLPKDRFSAERLKGVDSTLKIQPAKLEDSAVYLCASSPSGRYYEQYFGPGTRLTVT.

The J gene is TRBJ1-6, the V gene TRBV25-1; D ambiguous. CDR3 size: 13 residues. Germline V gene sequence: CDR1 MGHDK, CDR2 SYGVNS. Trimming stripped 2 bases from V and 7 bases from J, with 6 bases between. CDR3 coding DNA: TGTGCCAGCAGTGAACGGGTAAATTCACCCCTCCACTTT. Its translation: CASSERVNSPLHF.

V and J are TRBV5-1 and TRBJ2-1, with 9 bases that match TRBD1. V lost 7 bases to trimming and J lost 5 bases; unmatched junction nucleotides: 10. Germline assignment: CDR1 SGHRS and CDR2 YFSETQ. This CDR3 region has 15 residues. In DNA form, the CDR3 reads TGCGCCAGCGGGACCGAACAGGGGGCAGACAATGAGCAGTTCTTC. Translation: CASGTEQGADNEQFF.

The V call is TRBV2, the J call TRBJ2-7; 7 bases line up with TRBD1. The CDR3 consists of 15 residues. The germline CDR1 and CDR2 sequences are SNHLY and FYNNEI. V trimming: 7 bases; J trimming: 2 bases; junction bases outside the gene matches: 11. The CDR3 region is CASTHRDSNPYEQYF. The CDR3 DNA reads TGTGCCAGCACCCATCGGGACAGCAACCCCTACGAGCAGTACTTC.

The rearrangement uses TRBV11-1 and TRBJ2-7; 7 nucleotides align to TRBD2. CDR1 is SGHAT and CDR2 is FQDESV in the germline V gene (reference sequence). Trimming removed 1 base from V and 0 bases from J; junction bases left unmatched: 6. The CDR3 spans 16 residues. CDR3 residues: CASSLDDGRYSYEQYF. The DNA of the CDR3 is TGTGCCAGCAGCTTAGACGACGGGAGGTACTCCTACGAGCAGTACTTC.

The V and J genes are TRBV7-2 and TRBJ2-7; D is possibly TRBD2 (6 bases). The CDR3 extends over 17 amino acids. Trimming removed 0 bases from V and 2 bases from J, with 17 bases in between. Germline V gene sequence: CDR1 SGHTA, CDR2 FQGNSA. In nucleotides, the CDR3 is TGTGCCAGCAGCTTAGCAATAGTCGCTAGCGTAGCCTACGAGCAGTACTTC. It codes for CASSLAIVASVAYEQYF. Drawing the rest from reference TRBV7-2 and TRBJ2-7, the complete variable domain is GAGVSQSPSNKVTEKGKDVELRCDPISGHTALYWYRQSLGQGLEFLIYFQGNSAPDKSGLPSDRFSAERTGGSVSTLTIQRTQQEDSAVYLCASSLAIVASVAYEQYFGPGTRLTVT.

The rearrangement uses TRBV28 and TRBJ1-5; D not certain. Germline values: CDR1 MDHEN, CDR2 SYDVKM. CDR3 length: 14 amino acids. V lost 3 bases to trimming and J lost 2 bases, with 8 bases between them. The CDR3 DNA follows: TGTGCCAGCAGTTTTGAGCGGGGCAATCAGCCCCAGCATTTT. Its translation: CASSFERGNQPQHF.

The CDR3 sequence: CASSLSGSNEQFF. The CDR3 DNA sequence: TGTGCCAGCAGTTTATCCGGGAGTAATGAGCAGTTCTTC. This chain links TRBV28 with TRBJ2-1, with D perhaps matching TRBD2 (6 bases). The CDR3 is 13 residues long. The V end was cut by 1 base, the J end by 7 bases, with 8 bases between. Per the germline V gene, CDR1 is MDHEN and CDR2 is SYDVKM.

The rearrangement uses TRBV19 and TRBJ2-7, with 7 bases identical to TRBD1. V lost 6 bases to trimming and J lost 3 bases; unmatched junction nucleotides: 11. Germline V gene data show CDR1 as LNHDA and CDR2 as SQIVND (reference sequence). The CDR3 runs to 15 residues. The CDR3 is CASRPRTGMSYEQYF. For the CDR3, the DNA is TGTGCCAGTAGGCCTAGGACAGGCATGAGCTACGAGCAGTACTTC. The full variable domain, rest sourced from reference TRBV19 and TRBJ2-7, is DGGITQSPKYLFRKEGQNVTLSCEQNLNHDAMYWYRQDPGQGLRLIYYSQIVNDFQKGDIAEGYSVSREKKESFPLTVTSAQKNPTAFYLCASRPRTGMSYEQYFGPGTRLTVT.

CDR3 sequence: CASSLRRLSEQYF. In DNA, the CDR3 is TGTGCCAGCAGTTTAAGGCGGTTAAGCGAGCAGTACTTC. The chain recombines TRBV27 with TRBJ2-7; the D is unclear. The CDR3 runs 13 residues. Germline lookup yields CDR1 MNHEY and CDR2 SMNVEV (reference sequence). Trimming stripped 2 bases from V and 6 bases from J, with 11 bases between.

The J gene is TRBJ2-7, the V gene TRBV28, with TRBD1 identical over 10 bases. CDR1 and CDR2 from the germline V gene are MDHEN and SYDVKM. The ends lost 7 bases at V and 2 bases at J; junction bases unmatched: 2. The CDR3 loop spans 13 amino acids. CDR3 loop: CASKGTGAYEQYF. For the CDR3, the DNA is TGTGCCAGCAAAGGGACAGGGGCCTACGAGCAGTACTTC.

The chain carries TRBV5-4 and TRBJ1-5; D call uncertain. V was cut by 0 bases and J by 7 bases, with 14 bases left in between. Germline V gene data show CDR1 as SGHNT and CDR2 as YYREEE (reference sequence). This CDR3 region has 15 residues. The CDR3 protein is CASSLGPQVTQPQHF. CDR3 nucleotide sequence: TGTGCCAGCAGCTTGGGGCCCCAGGTGACCCAGCCCCAGCATTTT. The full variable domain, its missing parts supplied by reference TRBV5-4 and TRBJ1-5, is ETGVTQSPTHLIKTRGQQVTLRCSSQSGHNTVSWYQQALGQGPQFIFQYYREEENGRGNFPPRFSGLQFPNYSSELNVNALELDDSALYLCASSLGPQVTQPQHFGDGTRLSIL.

The CDR3 DNA sequence: TGTGCCAGCAGCTCTAAATCTGAAAAACTGTTTTTT. This codes for CASSSKSEKLFF. The gene calls are TRBV7-8 and TRBJ1-4; no clear D gene. Germline-derived CDR1 and CDR2 are SGHVS and FQNEAQ. V lost 4 bases, J lost 7 bases, and 7 bases lay in between. The CDR3 covers 12 residues.

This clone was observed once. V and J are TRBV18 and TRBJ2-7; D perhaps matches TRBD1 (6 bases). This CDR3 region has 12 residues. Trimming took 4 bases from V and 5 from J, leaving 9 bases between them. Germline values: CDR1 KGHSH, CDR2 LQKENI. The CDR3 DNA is TGTGCCAGCTCACTCAGGGGTGACGAGCAGTACTTC. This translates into CASSLRGDEQYF.

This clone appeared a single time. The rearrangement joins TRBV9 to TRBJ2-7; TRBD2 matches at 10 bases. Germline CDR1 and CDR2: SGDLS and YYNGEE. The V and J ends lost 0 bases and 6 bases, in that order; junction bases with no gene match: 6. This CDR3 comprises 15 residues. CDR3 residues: CASSVDLAGVREQYF. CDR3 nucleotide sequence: TGTGCCAGCAGCGTAGATCTAGCGGGGGTTCGCGAGCAGTACTTC.

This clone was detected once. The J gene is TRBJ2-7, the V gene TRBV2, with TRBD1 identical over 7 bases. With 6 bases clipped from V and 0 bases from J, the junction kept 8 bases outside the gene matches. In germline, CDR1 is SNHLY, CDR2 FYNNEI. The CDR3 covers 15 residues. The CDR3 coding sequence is TGTGCCAGCAGCCAGACAGGGCTAAACTCCTACGAGCAGTACTTC. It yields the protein CASSQTGLNSYEQYF.

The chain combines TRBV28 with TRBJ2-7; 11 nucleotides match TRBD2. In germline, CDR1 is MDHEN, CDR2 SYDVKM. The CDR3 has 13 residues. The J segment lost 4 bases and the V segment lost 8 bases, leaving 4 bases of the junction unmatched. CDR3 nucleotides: TGTGCCAGCGACCTAGCGGGAGGTTACGAGCAGTACTTC. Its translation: CASDLAGGYEQYF. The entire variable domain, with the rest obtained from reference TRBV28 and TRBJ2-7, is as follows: DVKVTQSSRYLVKRTGEKVFLECVQDMDHENMFWYRQDPGLGLRLIYFSYDVKMKEKGDIPEGYSVSREKKERFSLILESASTNQTSMYLCASDLAGGYEQYFGPGTRLTVT.

The CDR3 protein is CASSLIPQGVSTDTQYF. CDR3 in DNA: TGTGCCAGCAGCTTAATCCCGCAGGGTGTCAGCACAGATACGCAGTATTTT. The rearrangement uses TRBV7-2 and TRBJ2-3, with a tentative D call TRBD1 (5 bases). The CDR3 sequence is 17 residues long. Per the germline V gene, CDR1 is SGHTA and CDR2 is FQGNSA. Trimming pared 2 bases from V and 0 bases from J, leaving 15 bases between.

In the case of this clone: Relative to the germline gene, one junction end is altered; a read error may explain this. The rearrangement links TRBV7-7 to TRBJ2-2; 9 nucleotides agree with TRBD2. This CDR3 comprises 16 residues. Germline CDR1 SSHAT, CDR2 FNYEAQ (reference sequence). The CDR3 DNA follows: TGTGCTAGCAGCCCCAGGCTAGCGGGGTTCACCGGGGAGCTGTTTTTT. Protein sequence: CASSPRLAGFTGELFF.

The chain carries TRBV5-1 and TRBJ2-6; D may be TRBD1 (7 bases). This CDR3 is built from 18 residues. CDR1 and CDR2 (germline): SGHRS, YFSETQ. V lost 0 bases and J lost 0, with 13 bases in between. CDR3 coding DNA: TGCGCCAGCAGCTTGGAGGCAGGGGGGTACTCTGGGGCCAACGTCCTGACTTTC. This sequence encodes CASSLEAGGYSGANVLTF.

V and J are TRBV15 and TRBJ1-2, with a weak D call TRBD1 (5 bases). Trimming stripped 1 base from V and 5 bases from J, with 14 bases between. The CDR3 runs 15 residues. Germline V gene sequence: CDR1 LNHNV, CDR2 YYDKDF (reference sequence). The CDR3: CATSRGGADMYGYTF. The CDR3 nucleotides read TGTGCCACCAGCAGAGGCGGGGCGGATATGTATGGCTACACCTTC.

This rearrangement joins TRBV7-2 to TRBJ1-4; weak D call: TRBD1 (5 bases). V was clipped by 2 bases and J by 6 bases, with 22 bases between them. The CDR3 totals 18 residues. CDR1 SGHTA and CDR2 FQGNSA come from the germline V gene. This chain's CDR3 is CASSLTLVGPGWHEKLFF. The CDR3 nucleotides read TGTGCCAGCAGCTTAACGCTGGTGGGCCCAGGGTGGCATGAAAAACTGTTTTTT.

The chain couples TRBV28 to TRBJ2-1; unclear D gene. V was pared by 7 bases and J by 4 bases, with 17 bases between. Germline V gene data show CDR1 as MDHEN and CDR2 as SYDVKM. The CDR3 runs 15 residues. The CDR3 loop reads CASTLGPMKYNEQFF. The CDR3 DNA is TGTGCCAGCACGTTGGGCCCAATGAAATACAATGAGCAGTTCTTC.